Listed here is a single TCR beta chain. This sample is drawn from a study of blood T cell repertoires in COVID-19. Original methodology: Counts of nucleated cells, estimated from reference gene primer amplification, were obtained. Measured with immunoSEQ multiplex PCR; TCRdb has only the in-frame clones, and not every one. The V and J calls and clone size are taken from that table; D and trimming were inferred from the DNA. The sample has 150,000 to 200,000 clones, about nine tenths seen once. This CDR3 region has 15 residues. Looked up from germline, CDR1 is GTSNPN and CDR2 is SVGIG (reference sequence). V lost 0 bases and J 5 bases, leaving 16 bases between the germline ends.

The TCR sequence derives from a woman in her 30s with acute or convalescent COVID-19. Sequenced sample: peripheral blood. The chain uses TRBV30 and TRBJ2-5; a weak D match, TRBD2 (6 bases). CDR3 nucleotide sequence: TGTGCCTGGAGTGTACTTTTGGGAGGTGCGGAGACCCAGTACTTC. Translated, it gives CAWSVLLGGAETQYF. The full variable domain, completed using reference TRBV30 and TRBJ2-5, is SQTIHQWPATLVQPVGSPLSLECTVEGTSNPNLYWYRQAAGRGLQLLFYSVGIGQISSEVPQNLSASRPQDRQFILSSKKLLLSDSGFYLCAWSVLLGGAETQYFGPGTRLLVL.